Reported below is one T cell receptor beta chain. Its antigen is unknown. These data come from a study of post-analysis software for immune sequencing data. Overall study results and limits: Patients used five TRBV segments, including TRBV5-6, TRBV5-1 and TRBV20-1, more often than controls.

The germline gives CDR1 LGHDT, CDR2 YNNKEL (reference sequence). CDR3 length: 18 amino acids. The V gene end was trimmed by 4 bases and the J gene end by 5 bases; junction bases not matched to a gene: 14. Unique molecular identifiers featured in each of the TCR beta cDNA libraries. TCRdb processed the PCR reads anew with MiXCR; each CDR3 protein has one entry. Among roughly 700,000 distinct CDR3 sequences listed, about 32% were seen once. Source material: blood. This TCR was recovered from a girl aged 5-17 years with multiple sclerosis. V is TRBV3-1 and J is TRBJ2-5; 12 bases match TRBD1. The CDR3 reads CASSRSRDRGLKEETQYF. For the CDR3, the DNA is TGTGCCAGCAGCCGTAGCAGGGACAGGGGGCTGAAAGAGGAGACCCAGTACTTC.